A selection of T cell receptor beta chains follows, all from one sample in a study of OX40 agonist ivuxolimab in advanced cancers. Clones were sequenced by immunoSEQ multiplex PCR, and TCRdb holds only the in-frame ones, with some missing. The sample records just under 85,000 clones, around 85% being singletons. The material sequenced was CD4+ or CD8+ T cells sorted from blood, taken in a trial of the OX40 agonist ivuxolimab. The receptor source for this set is an adult with an advanced solid tumor such as melanoma, head and neck, liver or kidney cancer. The CDR3 runs from the conserved cysteine through the conserved F or W. D genes are given only for firm matches. Expanded clones get a size class; other rows say once, few or many, or leave the size out.

size	J	length	V	D	CDR3	DNA
NA	TRBJ2-3	18	TRBV7-3	TRBD2	CASSELAGGTSPTDTQYF	TGTGCCAGCAGCGAACTAGCGGGGGGGACGTCGCCCACAGATACGCAGTATTTT
NA	TRBJ2-1	12	TRBV10-1	NA	CASSDWSQGQFF	TGCGCCAGCAGTGATTGGAGCCAGGGCCAGTTCTTC
NA	TRBJ2-1	16	TRBV6-1	TRBD1	CASSETGARGYNEQFF	TGTGCCAGCAGTGAAACTGGGGCCAGGGGGTACAATGAGCAGTTCTTC
few	TRBJ2-7	14	TRBV30	NA	CAWRGMGGKGEQYF	TGTGCCTGGAGGGGGATGGGGGGAAAAGGCGAGCAGTACTTC
NA	TRBJ2-5	17	TRBV5-5	TRBD2	CASSSGTSGRRGETQYF	TGTGCCAGCAGCTCCGGGACTAGCGGGAGGAGGGGAGAGACCCAGTACTTC
NA	TRBJ2-5	16	TRBV7-8	TRBD2	CASSLRLAGGVETQYF	TGTGCCAGCAGCTTACGACTAGCGGGGGGTGTTGAGACCCAGTACTTC
NA	TRBJ2-1	13	TRBV7-3	NA	CASSLTTDNEQFF	TGTGCCAGCAGCTTAACCACTGACAATGAGCAGTTCTTC
NA	TRBJ2-2	15	TRBV11-3	TRBD2	CASSSSGMAGGELFF	TGTGCCAGCAGCTCTAGCGGGATGGCGGGCGGGGAGCTGTTTTTT
NA	TRBJ2-5	14	TRBV5-1	TRBD2	CASSLSSGGETQYF	TGCGCCAGCAGCTTGTCTAGCGGGGGGGAGACCCAGTACTTC
NA	TRBJ1-1	13	TRBV7-9	NA	CASTSIQNTEAFF	TGTGCCAGCACCTCGATTCAGAACACTGAAGCTTTCTTT
NA	TRBJ2-5	15	TRBV2	TRBD2	CASSMGLAGAETQYF	TGTGCCAGCAGCATGGGACTAGCGGGAGCTGAGACCCAGTACTTC